This T cell receptor beta chain was retrieved from a study of response to subunit inactivated influenza vaccine. Study results and caveats: Authors suggested each seasonal influenza vaccination recruits few new T cells.

As to this clonotype: As yet, its antigen is unknown.

TCRdb independently ran MiXCR on the RT-PCR reads; one entry per CDR3 protein. The table has under 750,000 distinct CDR3 sequences, 12% seen once. The CDR3 contains 16 residues. The ends were cut back, 5 bases at V and 3 bases at J, with 19 bases in the middle. CDR1 and CDR2 (germline): KGHDR, SFDVKD. This specimen was PBMCs from blood, taken on the day of vaccination. V usage is TRBV24-1 and J usage is TRBJ2-7, with D tentatively TRBD1 (7 bases). The sequence was obtained from a man aged 50-59 years who received an inactivated influenza vaccine. The CDR3 spells CATSGTAQGGNYEQYF. The DNA of the CDR3 is TGTGCCACCAGTGGGACCGCTCAGGGGGGCAACTACGAGCAGTACTTC.